These T cell receptor beta chains were read from a single sample in a study of control samples from healthy donors and cancer patients. Produced via immunoSEQ multiplex PCR; TCRdb's table is partial and in-frame only. This specimen shows 150,000 to 200,000 clones; the ten leading clones hold roughly 2%. Material: blood. These receptors originate from a woman aged 25 to 39 in good health. Each CDR3 is given with its conserved first and last residue.

TRBJ1-5 | TRBV28 | CASSLWTPNQPQHF
TRBJ1-1 | TRBV12-3/TRBV12-4 | CASTKGTGEAFF
TRBJ1-3 | TRBV28 | CASSLGAGSGNTIYF
TRBJ1-3 | TRBV7-9 | CASSLAGTGNTIYF
TRBJ2-7 | TRBV5-1 | CASSLTRGAYEQYF
TRBJ1-1 | TRBV13 | CASSLVGGIVGTEAFF
TRBJ1-3 | TRBV11-2 | CASSFCGAYGNTIYF
TRBJ1-1 | TRBV7-9 | CASSLVVSSTEAFF
TRBJ1-1 | TRBV27 | CASSLYWGTESHTEAFF
TRBJ1-2 | TRBV19 | CASSIDTGWTGDGYTF
TRBJ1-2 | TRBV5-1 | CASSGQGNYGYTF
TRBJ2-1 | TRBV3-1/TRBV3-2 | CASRMGVLYNEQFF
TRBJ1-2 | TRBV18 | CASSVDSQNYGYTF
TRBJ2-3 | TRBV6-4 | CASSDSSGGTDTQYF
TRBJ1-2 | TRBV20-1 | CSASTGVGYTF
TRBJ1-1 | TRBV5-1 | CASSPTDLLAGYQAFF
TRBJ1-2 | TRBV7-2 | CASSLARGRPPYGYTF
TRBJ1-2 | TRBV7-8 | CASAYWDSYGYTF
TRBJ1-1 | TRBV6-4 | CATRDGNTEAFF
TRBJ2-4 | TRBV28 | CASSNSGGWDKNIQYF
TRBJ1-3 | TRBV7-9 | CASSLTRGNTIYF
TRBJ1-4 | TRBV18 | CASSLQGSRNEKLFF
TRBJ1-1 | TRBV18 | CASSPPTGIMNTEAFF
TRBJ1-2 | TRBV27 | CASSLYAPTNYYGYTF
TRBJ1-4 | TRBV19 | CASSRQGGGKLFF
TRBJ2-1 | TRBV18 | CASYTSGNYNEQFF
TRBJ2-7 | TRBV7-9 | CASSSRHTGDPYEQYF
TRBJ1-2 | TRBV7-9 | CASSTHGYTF
TRBJ2-5 | TRBV2 | CASIGGGETQYF
TRBJ1-1 | TRBV7-9 | CASSLETLNTEAFF
TRBJ2-1 | TRBV11-2 | CASSLVLGTHILSPNEQFF
TRBJ1-2 | TRBV7-2 | CASSLSHGQVNYGYTF
TRBJ2-5 | TRBV7-7 | CASSLSQGGQETQYF
TRBJ1-1 | TRBV6-5 | CASSDSLLNGRLFF
TRBJ1-1 | TRBV6-5 | CASSYSTSGYEAFF
TRBJ1-6 | TRBV6-5 | CASSRDMGNSPLHF
TRBJ2-7 | TRBV7-9 | CASSPRTESYEQYF
TRBJ2-3 | TRBV11-2 | CASSSSGGLHTDTQYF
TRBJ2-5 | TRBV6-6 | CASTKTGGIRETQYF
TRBJ1-4 | TRBV6-6 | CASSLGRRGSEKLFF